The 13 T cell receptor beta chains below were found in one sample sequenced in a study of PD-1 blockade in classical Hodgkin lymphoma. Following autologous stem cell transplantation, relapse occurred in every patient, and exposure to brentuximab vedotin varied. Here immunoSEQ multiplex PCR was the method, and the copy in TCRdb shows in-frame clones only, minus some. The sample contains under 30,000 clones, roughly four fifths of which appear only once. Material: peripheral blood mononuclear cells (PBMCs), obtained before the second cycle of nivolumab. The source of these receptors is a human donor with classical Hodgkin lymphoma.

This clone was detected once. The V gene is TRBV4-3, the J gene TRBJ2-7; D could derive from TRBD1 or TRBD2 (6 bases each). CDR3 length: 16 residues. The germline V and J ends were trimmed by 3 bases and 6 bases, with 21 bases remaining between them. CDR1 and CDR2 from the germline V gene are LGHNA and YSLEER. The CDR3 protein is CASSHDPRGPLSEQYF. The CDR3 DNA sequence: TGCGCCAGCAGCCATGACCCACGGGGGCCTCTCTCCGAGCAGTACTTC.

The chain joins TRBV7-9 to TRBJ1-2; possibly TRBD1 for D (6 bases). This CDR3 spans 15 amino acids. Germline values: CDR1 SEHNR, CDR2 FQNEAQ (reference sequence). Trimming stripped 5 bases from V and 4 bases from J, with 17 bases between. This CDR3 reads CASSPPSIRGYGYTF. The DNA of the CDR3 is TGTGCCAGCAGCCCGCCAAGCATCAGGGGCTATGGCTACACCTTC.

The chain is built from TRBV13 and TRBJ1-1, with a tentative D call TRBD1 (6 bases). The CDR3 is 14 residues long. Trimming took 4 bases from V and 10 from J, leaving 19 bases between them. Germline loops: CDR1 PRHDT, CDR2 FYEKMQ (reference sequence). CDR3 region: CASSSPGDTLGAFF. DNA for the CDR3: TGTGCCAGCAGCTCCCCGGGGGACACCCTAGGAGCTTTCTTT. Complete variable domain (other parts from reference TRBV13 and TRBJ1-1): AAGVIQSPRHLIKEKRETATLKCYPIPRHDTVYWYQQGPGQDPQFLISFYEKMQSDKGSIPDRFSAQQFSDYHSELNMSSLELGDSALYFCASSSPGDTLGAFFGQGTRLTVV.

This chain connects TRBV7-6 to TRBJ1-5; the match to TRBD1 covers 10 bases. This CDR3 contains 16 residues. V trimming: 3 bases; J trimming: 5 bases; junction bases outside the gene matches: 7. In germline, CDR1 is SGHVS, CDR2 FNYEAQ. CDR3 DNA: TGTGCCAGCAGCTTGGGGGACAGGGGAAGGGATCAGCCCCAGCATTTT. This codes for CASSLGDRGRDQPQHF.

The sample holds a few counts of this clone. The V gene is TRBV4-1, the J gene TRBJ1-1; 9 nucleotides agree with TRBD1. The CDR3 sequence is 15 residues long. Germline trimming cut 4 bases from V and 3 bases from J; bases unmatched to any gene: 6. CDR1 and CDR2 from the germline V gene are MGHRA and YSYEKL. CDR3 bases: TGCGCCAGCAGCCCTCGGGACAGGGCGGACACTGAAGCTTTCTTT. Amino acids: CASSPRDRADTEAFF.

This clone has only a few counts. This sequence joins TRBV11-2 and TRBJ1-2; the D gene is possibly TRBD1 (6 bases). This CDR3 spans 13 amino acids. Trimming removed 5 bases from V and 6 bases from J, with 13 bases in between. Germline values: CDR1 SGHAT, CDR2 FQNNGV. CDR3 in amino acids: CASSTGGLDGYTF. CDR3 bases: TGTGCCAGCAGCACGGGGGGGCTCGATGGCTACACCTTC.

This clone has more than one count but fewer than ten. This chain links TRBV21-1 with TRBJ2-7. TRBV21-1 constitutes a pseudogene. CDR3 length: 17 amino acids. In nucleotides, the CDR3 is TGTGCCAGCAGCAATCACCGAAAGACCTCCTTCGGATACGAGCAGTACTTC. Protein: CASSNHRKTSFGYEQYF.

The rearrangement joins TRBV4-1 to TRBJ2-7, with 7 bases lining up with TRBD1. CDR1 MGHRA and CDR2 YSYEKL come from the germline V gene. With 4 bases clipped from V and 4 bases from J, the junction kept 10 bases outside the gene matches. The CDR3 runs 15 residues. CDR3 protein: CASSPKVGTVYEQYF. DNA of the CDR3: TGCGCCAGCAGCCCAAAAGTCGGGACAGTTTACGAGCAGTACTTC.

This clone has just one count. The V call is TRBV5-5, the J call TRBJ1-4; D ambiguous. The CDR3 loop spans 17 amino acids. V lost 4 bases and J 2 bases, leaving 18 bases between the germline ends. Per the germline V gene, CDR1 is SGHKS and CDR2 is YYEKEE (reference sequence). As DNA, the CDR3 is TGTGCCAGCAGCCGAAGGGTCTTACGGCCCACTAATGAAAAACTGTTTTTT. Residues: CASSRRVLRPTNEKLFF.

The gene calls are TRBV30 and TRBJ1-2; 7 positions agree with TRBD1. CDR3 length equals 12 residues. Germline values: CDR1 GTSNPN, CDR2 SVGIG (reference sequence). V lost 4 bases, J lost 6 bases, and 5 bases stayed unmatched. The CDR3 nucleotides read TGTGCCTGGAAGGGGGCAGGGCATGGCTACACCTTC. It specifies CAWKGAGHGYTF.

The V gene is TRBV5-5, the J gene TRBJ2-7; the match to TRBD1 covers 10 bases. Looked up from germline, CDR1 is SGHKS and CDR2 is YYEKEE (reference sequence). V lost 2 bases, J lost 5 bases, and 10 bases stayed unmatched. The CDR3 totals 16 residues. CDR3 nucleotide sequence: TGTGCCAGCAGCTTAAGCTTGGGGACAGGGGAGAACGAGCAGTACTTC. It yields the protein CASSLSLGTGENEQYF.

The chain is built from TRBV4-2 and TRBJ2-2; maybe TRBD2 (6 bases). Germline V gene lookup returns CDR1 LGHNA and CDR2 YNFKEQ. The ends were cut back, 1 base at V and 0 bases at J, with 12 bases in the middle. The CDR3 contains 17 residues. In DNA form, the CDR3 reads TGTGCCAGCAGCCAAGGATCGTGGGAGGCGAACACCGGGGAGCTGTTTTTT. Its protein is CASSQGSWEANTGELFF.

DNA of the CDR3: TGTGCCACCAGCCCAGTCGGGTATCAGCCCCAGCATTTT. Amino acids: CATSPVGYQPQHF. The rearrangement links TRBV15 to TRBJ1-5; D unclear. This CDR3 has 13 amino acids. CDR1 and CDR2 from the germline V gene are LNHNV and YYDKDF (reference sequence). Trimming cost V 5 bases and J 5 bases, with 10 bases left between them.